Listed below are T cell receptor beta chains from one sample, sequenced in a study of T-cell reconstitution after alpha-beta-depleted transplantation in children. Using its own MiXCR run on the PCR reads, TCRdb lists one record per CDR3 protein. The table lists roughly 74,000 distinct CDR3 sequences, 18% of them singletons. This material consisted of PBMCs, mostly from graft donor cells, taken 360 days after TCRalphabeta/CD19-depleted stem cell transplant. The receptors come from a male patient between 2 and 15 years old who had a stem cell transplant for acute lymphoblastic leukemia, so the T cells may come from the graft donor. The CDR3 runs from the conserved cysteine through the conserved F or W. A D gene is named only where the DNA matches it firmly. The size entry is marked missing in some rows and otherwise reads once, few, many or a size class.

len	v_gene	j_gene	abundance	d_gene	CDR3nt	CDR3aa
15	TRBV7-8	TRBJ2-7	many	TRBD1	TGTGCCAGCAGCCCGATGGGACAGCCTTACTACGAGCAGTACTTC	CASSPMGQPYYEQYF
13	TRBV7-9	TRBJ2-7	many	.	TGTGCCACCTTAAAGGACTGGAGCTACGAGCAGTACTTC	CATLKDWSYEQYF
14	TRBV27	TRBJ2-7	.	TRBD1	TGTGCCAGCAGTTGGACAGGCCTGAACTACGAGCAGTACTTC	CASSWTGLNYEQYF
14	TRBV4-1	TRBJ1-5	many	.	TGCGCCAGCAGCCAAGGGGACCTAAATCAGCCCCAGCATTTT	CASSQGDLNQPQHF
19	TRBV5-1	TRBJ2-3	once	.	TGCGCCAGCAGCTCCCCCGGGACATACAGCCACCTTCTTACCAATACGCAGTATTTT	CASSSPGTYSHLLTNTQYF
17	TRBV3-1	TRBJ2-2	once	TRBD2	TGTGCCAGCAGCCCCCCAGCGGGAGGGTTACGCACCGGGGAGCTGTTTTTT	CASSPPAGGLRTGELFF
16	TRBV5-1	TRBJ2-1	few	.	TGCGCCAGCAGCCCCCCCCCTAGCGCCTCCTACAATGAGCAGTTCTTC	CASSPPPSASYNEQFF
13	TRBV5-1	TRBJ1-1	few	.	TGCGCCAGCAGCTTGAGCGGACGCACTGAAGCTTTCTTT	CASSLSGRTEAFF
19	TRBV2	TRBJ2-2	once	TRBD2	TGTACCAGCAGTTTAGGGGGACTAGCGGGAGTTAGAAGTACCGGGGAGCTGTTTTTT	CTSSLGGLAGVRSTGELFF
17	TRBV2	TRBJ2-1	.	TRBD2	TGTGCCAGCAGTGGGTCGGGCGGCGGGAGGGCCCTCGGTGAGCAGTTCTTC	CASSGSGGGRALGEQFF
13	TRBV5-1	TRBJ2-4	.	.	TGCGCCAGCAGCTTGGGACGGCGAAACATTCAGTACTTC	CASSLGRRNIQYF
16	TRBV12-2	TRBJ2-7	.	.	TGTGCAAGTCGCTTAGCGCCGACTAGCGGGATTCAAGGGCAGTACTTC	CASRLAPTSGIQGQYF
17	TRBV9	TRBJ2-3	many	.	TGTGCCAGCAGCCCCCGGGTAAGCAGAGCTAGCACAGATACGCAGTATTTT	CASSPRVSRASTDTQYF
14	TRBV21-1	TRBJ2-1	few	.	TGTGCCAGCCCCACTAGTACGTGTAATAATGAGCAGTTCTTC	CASPTSTCNNEQFF